The present entry profiles one T cell receptor beta chain with its context. Its antigen is unknown. At one end, the junction sequence differs from germline, possibly due to a read error. This sample was included in a study of cytomegalovirus exposure and HLA in healthy donors. As for the study in general: Counted in an early data release were tens of millions of unique TCRs from HLA-typed donors. Whole-study findings and limits: More clonal expansion characterized HLA-associated TCR beta chains than equally common others in a later analysis. When a later analysis was performed, an Asian-associated ancestry cluster reportedly had fewer N-insertions than the approximately 690-donor mean.

In germline, CDR1 is SEHNR, CDR2 FQNEAQ (reference sequence). The CDR3 sequence is 14 residues long. The PCR had 60 Vbeta and 13 Jbeta primers. Sequenced by immunoSEQ multiplex PCR; TCRdb stores in-frame clones only, minus some. The repertoire consists of around 59,000 clones, with 65% to 90% occurring once and the leading ten covering 1.6%. Sequencing input: PBMCs. The sequence was obtained from a human donor in good health. This chain connects TRBV7-9 to TRBJ2-7; no firm D call. CDR3 amino acids: CSSSLLAADHEQYF. The DNA of the CDR3 is TGTTCCAGCAGCTTACTGGCGGCCGACCACGAGCAGTACTTC.